Listed here are 26 T cell receptor beta chains from one sample, sequenced in a study of T-cell reconstitution after alpha-beta-depleted transplantation in children. As it was prepared, the TCRbeta library received unique molecular identifiers. MiXCR, applied by TCRdb to the PCR reads, yields one record per CDR3 protein. The table lists a few hundred thousand distinct CDR3 sequences, about 12% of them singletons. The specimen comprised PBMCs from the stem cell graft donor, sampled from the stem cell graft. The source is a human donor who donated a stem cell graft to a child with combined immunodeficiency.

This chain uses TRBV7-9 with TRBJ2-7, with unresolved D. The germline V gene has CDR1 SEHNR and CDR2 FQNEAQ (reference sequence). The CDR3 spans 10 residues. The V gene lost 5 bases and the J gene lost 8 bases, with 7 bases spanning the gap. CDR3 residues: CASSGEKQYF. DNA for the CDR3: TGTGCCAGCAGCGGGGAAAAGCAGTACTTC. Supplemented by reference TRBV7-9 and TRBJ2-7, the full variable domain reads DTGVSQNPRHKITKRGQNVTFRCDPISEHNRLYWYRQTLGQGPEFLTYFQNEAQLEKSRLLSDRFSAERPKGSFSTLEIQRTEQGDSAMYLCASSGEKQYFGPGTRLTVT.

This clonotype was seen a few times. The V gene is TRBV24-1, the J gene TRBJ2-5; tentatively, D is TRBD2 (6 bases). This CDR3 has 14 amino acids. Germline CDR1 and CDR2: KGHDR and SFDVKD. V was trimmed by 8 bases and J by 4 bases, leaving 16 bases between them. CDR3 region: CATMPAGRSETQYF. CDR3 nucleotides: TGTGCCACCATGCCGGCAGGGAGGTCAGAGACCCAGTACTTC.

In its sample, this clonotype was seen a few times. A read error may produce the germline difference seen at one junction end. This sequence joins TRBV20-1 and TRBJ2-1, with TRBD1 as a possible D gene (6 bases). The CDR3 has 14 amino acids. Per germline, CDR1 DFQATT and CDR2 SNEGSKA (reference sequence). The CDR3 region has the DNA TGCAGTGCTCCAGTTCTTCCAGGCGCCGGACAGCAGGAATTC. Its protein is CSAPVLPGAGQQEF.

The CDR3 DNA reads TGCAGCGTTGAAGAGTTTGCCAGCCAAGAGACCCAGTACTTC. Translation gives CSVEEFASQETQYF. V usage is TRBV29-1 and J usage is TRBJ2-5; D is ambiguous. Trimming shortened V by 0 bases and J by 1 base, and 9 bases separated the two germline ends. In germline, CDR1 is SQVTM, CDR2 ANQGSEA. This CDR3 spans 14 amino acids.

V gene TRBV12-3 or TRBV12-4 combines with J gene TRBJ2-7; weak D call: TRBD1 (6 bases). The CDR3 has 15 residues. V was trimmed by 1 base and J by 9 bases, leaving 19 bases between them. The CDR3 sequence is CASSLGGVGATGQYF. CDR3 DNA sequence: TGTGCCAGCAGTTTAGGCGGCGTGGGGGCTACGGGGCAGTACTTC.

This chain joins TRBV4-3 and TRBJ1-5, with D perhaps matching TRBD1 (5 bases). This CDR3 is built from 14 residues. Germline V gene sequence: CDR1 LGHNA, CDR2 YSLEER. V lost 4 bases and J lost 6, with 13 bases in between. The CDR3 loop is CASSLRASSQPQHF. Written as DNA, the CDR3 is TGCGCCAGCAGCCTCAGGGCGTCGAGTCAGCCCCAGCATTTT.

This clonotype turned up a few times. V and J are TRBV12-3 or TRBV12-4 and TRBJ2-1, with TRBD1 identical over 10 bases. V trimming: 6 bases; J trimming: 6 bases; junction bases outside the gene matches: 5. The CDR3 is 14 amino acids. CDR3 nucleotide sequence: TGTGCCAGCAGCCAGACAGGGGGCCCCAATGAGCAGTTCTTC. This translates into CASSQTGGPNEQFF.

This clonotype was observed a handful of times. This chain uses TRBV5-1 with TRBJ1-4; D might be TRBD1 (5 bases). Trimming cost V 2 bases and J 7 bases, with 15 bases left between them. CDR1 and CDR2 from the germline V gene are SGHRS and YFSETQ. The CDR3 covers 15 residues. Written as DNA, the CDR3 is TGCGCCAGCAGCTTCGGGCAGGGCCCGGGTGAAAAACTGTTTTTT. As protein: CASSFGQGPGEKLFF.

In its sample, this clonotype was seen a few times. The chain joins TRBV24-1 to TRBJ2-3, with D perhaps TRBD2 (6 bases). The CDR3 consists of 16 residues. The germline V and J ends were trimmed by 3 bases and 4 bases, with 16 bases remaining between them. The germline V gene encodes CDR1 KGHDR and CDR2 SFDVKD. CDR3 bases: TGTGCCACCAGTGATGTTGGGGGACTCTTCGCAGATACGCAGTATTTT. Residues: CATSDVGGLFADTQYF.

This clonotype showed up just a few times. CDR3 loop: CASRETGGGDTQYF. The CDR3 bases are TGTGCCAGCAGGGAGACAGGTGGGGGGGATACGCAGTATTTT. The V gene is TRBV25-1, the J gene TRBJ2-3, with D possibly called TRBD1 or TRBD2 (6 bases each). This CDR3 comprises 14 residues. The V gene lost 6 bases and the J gene lost 6 bases, with 16 bases spanning the gap. Germline CDR1 is MGHDK and CDR2 is SYGVNS.

This clonotype has at least ten counts. J is TRBJ2-2 and V is TRBV18; 9 nucleotides line up with TRBD2. The CDR3 has 16 amino acids. The ends lost 6 bases at V and 2 bases at J; junction bases unmatched: 7. Looked up from germline, CDR1 is KGHSH and CDR2 is LQKENI. The CDR3 sequence: CASSGGLALNTGELFF. The CDR3 coding sequence is TGTGCCAGCTCGGGGGGACTAGCCCTAAACACCGGGGAGCTGTTTTTT.

In its sample, this clonotype was seen many times. The V and J genes are TRBV6-5 and TRBJ2-2, with D unresolved. CDR1 and CDR2 from the germline V gene are MNHEY and SVGAGI. The CDR3 runs 14 residues. The germline V and J ends were trimmed by 2 bases and 4 bases, with 8 bases remaining between them. Here the CDR3 reads CASSYGQATGELFF. The CDR3 DNA reads TGTGCCAGCAGTTACGGGCAAGCCACCGGGGAGCTGTTTTTT.

This clonotype was picked up many times. The rearrangement joins TRBV12-3 or TRBV12-4 to TRBJ1-4; no firm D call. Trimming took off 6 bases at V and 7 bases at J, with 18 bases between the two ends. This CDR3 has 15 residues. The CDR3 spells CASSLGLGFSEKLFF. The CDR3 DNA reads as TGTGCCAGCAGCCTCGGGCTGGGGTTTAGTGAAAAACTGTTTTTT.

This clonotype was seen at least ten times. This chain joins TRBV10-3 and TRBJ2-2; D gene uncertain. Germline V gene data show CDR1 as ENHRY and CDR2 as SYGVKD. There are 14 residues in the CDR3. The ends were cut back, 3 bases at V and 6 bases at J, with 11 bases in the middle. The CDR3 DNA reads as TGTGCCATCAGTGATTCCGTTACACCCGGGGAGCTGTTTTTT. It encodes CAISDSVTPGELFF.

This clonotype was detected a few times. The chain recombines TRBV5-1 with TRBJ2-2, with D hard to call. CDR3 length equals 15 residues. V lost 5 bases to trimming and J lost 0 bases, with 11 bases between them. Germline CDR1 is SGHRS and CDR2 is YFSETQ. CDR3 in amino acids: CASSGHKTNTGELFF. Written as DNA, the CDR3 is TGCGCCAGCAGTGGTCACAAAACGAACACCGGGGAGCTGTTTTTT.

This clonotype was counted ten times or more. The V and J genes are TRBV29-1 and TRBJ2-5; D is unclear. The CDR3 contains 12 residues. Germline V gene lookup returns CDR1 SQVTM and CDR2 ANQGSEA. CDR3 region: CSLVTPQETQYF. CDR3 coding DNA: TGCAGTCTTGTCACTCCTCAAGAGACCCAGTACTTC.

This clonotype was seen many times. CDR3 amino acids: CASSSHPSAKQFF. CDR3 nucleotide sequence: TGTGCCAGCAGTTCTCATCCTTCCGCCAAGCAGTTCTTC. The chain joins TRBV6-5 to TRBJ2-1; D not resolved. The CDR3 loop spans 13 amino acids. The V end was cut by 4 bases, the J end by 11 bases, with 15 bases between. Germline V lookup: CDR1 MNHEY, CDR2 SVGAGI.

This clonotype was observed a handful of times. V usage is TRBV20-1 and J usage is TRBJ1-5; 9 bases map to TRBD1. CDR1 and CDR2 from the germline V gene are DFQATT and SNEGSKA (reference sequence). The V segment lost 4 bases and the J segment 5 bases; nucleotides outside the gene matches: 9. This CDR3 spans 15 amino acids. The CDR3 nucleotides are TGCAGTGCTAAGAAGGGACAGGGTGTTCATCAGCCCCAGCATTTT. Translated, it gives CSAKKGQGVHQPQHF.

This clonotype appeared a few times. The chain recombines TRBV7-9 with TRBJ2-7, with D possibly being TRBD1 or TRBD2 (6 bases each). The germline CDR1 and CDR2 sequences are SEHNR and FQNEAQ (reference sequence). This CDR3 has 14 amino acids. V was trimmed by 3 bases and J by 6 bases, leaving 15 bases between them. The chain's CDR3 is CASSFAEGGGEQYF. In DNA form, the CDR3 reads TGTGCCAGCAGCTTCGCGGAAGGGGGAGGCGAGCAGTACTTC.

This clonotype was observed many times. The chain is built from TRBV20-1 and TRBJ2-3; no clear D gene. V shed 3 bases and J shed 6 bases, with 10 bases lying between them. This CDR3 comprises 12 residues. Per germline, CDR1 DFQATT and CDR2 SNEGSKA (reference sequence). The CDR3 spells CSARVLGDTQYF. The CDR3 DNA follows: TGCAGTGCTAGGGTCCTGGGGGATACGCAGTATTTT.

The chain couples TRBV20-1 to TRBJ2-3; D possibly matches TRBD1 or TRBD2 (5 bases each). The CDR3 covers 13 residues. In germline, CDR1 is DFQATT, CDR2 SNEGSKA (reference sequence). Trimming shortened V by 6 bases and J by 6 bases, and 16 bases separated the two germline ends. The chain's CDR3 is CSAPGAREDTQYF. DNA of the CDR3: TGCAGTGCCCCCGGGGCTAGAGAGGATACGCAGTATTTT.

This sequence joins TRBV10-2 and TRBJ2-5, with 11 bases aligning to TRBD2. The CDR3 consists of 18 residues. V lost 2 bases to trimming and J lost 1 base; unmatched junction nucleotides: 9. CDR1 is WSHSY, CDR2 SAAADI, per germline. The CDR3 region has the DNA TGCGCCAGCAGTGAGGTTCTAGCGGGAGGACCCTTCCAAGAGACCCAGTACTTC. The encoded protein is CASSEVLAGGPFQETQYF.

CDR3 protein: CSVEEGGAGYGYTF. CDR3 DNA sequence: TGCAGCGTTGAAGAGGGGGGCGCAGGCTATGGCTACACCTTC. This chain joins TRBV29-1 and TRBJ1-2; D is possibly TRBD1 (6 bases). V was trimmed by 0 bases and J by 4 bases, leaving 12 bases between them. The CDR3 runs 14 residues. From germline, CDR1 is SQVTM and CDR2 ANQGSEA.

V and J are TRBV6-2 or TRBV6-3 and TRBJ2-7, with 9 bases fitting TRBD2. CDR3 length: 17 amino acids. V dropped 0 bases and J dropped 4; count of bases not matched to a gene: 10. The germline V gene encodes CDR1 MNHEY and CDR2 SVGEGT. CDR3 in amino acids: CASSYSLAGGPEYEQYF. CDR3 DNA sequence: TGTGCCAGCAGTTACTCGCTTGCGGGAGGGCCCGAATACGAGCAGTACTTC.

This clonotype has more than one count but fewer than ten. The V call is TRBV12-3 or TRBV12-4, the J call TRBJ2-3; TRBD2 matches at 14 bases. Unmatched junction bases numbered 8, after V lost 6 bases and J lost 3 bases. The CDR3 length is 17 residues. CDR3 coding DNA: TGTGCCAGCAGGGGGACTAGCGGGGGTTTTAGGACAGATACGCAGTATTTT. It yields the protein CASRGTSGGFRTDTQYF.

The rearrangement links TRBV29-1 to TRBJ2-1, with unresolved D. CDR1 and CDR2 from the germline V gene are SQVTM and ANQGSEA. Trimming shortened V by 4 bases and J by 6 bases, and 13 bases separated the two germline ends. The CDR3 has 13 amino acids. The chain's CDR3 is CSVGFTQLNEQFF. The CDR3 bases are TGCAGCGTTGGTTTTACTCAACTCAATGAGCAGTTCTTC.